The clone carrying this TCR beta chain occurred a few times. Its matching antigen is unknown. This entry belongs to a study of T cell repertoires in cytomegalovirus infection. The overall study: HLA-B-restricted CMV epitopes that are well studied, plus recently identified HLA-C-restricted ones, were used by the study. Public TCR beta signatures provided an indication of both CMV infection and a matching HLA type.

Per the germline V gene, CDR1 is LNHDA and CDR2 is SQIVND (reference sequence). V shed 3 bases, J shed 8 bases, and the junction held 12 bases outside the gene matches. The length of the CDR3 is 15 residues. TCRdb used MiXCR to reprocess the reads, holding one entry per CDR3 protein. The repertoire holds 700,000 to 850,000 distinct CDR3 sequences, with around a third as singletons. The receptor was isolated from a human donor in good health (CMV status not recorded). Some clones in this sample may be carry-over from other donors' samples. The sample here was cultured CD8+ T cells from PBMCs, taken from culture after CMV antigen stimulation. The chain uses TRBV19 and TRBJ1-2; 7 nucleotides align to TRBD1. CDR3 bases: TGTGCCAGTAGTATTCCTTGGACAGGCTCGCTAGGCTACACCTTC. Its protein product is CASSIPWTGSLGYTF.